These 18 T cell receptor beta chains came from one sample sequenced in a study of blood T cell repertoires in COVID-19. The data were produced by immunoSEQ multiplex PCR, yet TCRdb's version contains in-frame clones alone and is incomplete. The data hold around 150,000 clones, with roughly 77% observed a single time. The source material was peripheral blood. The receptors shown here come from a human donor in a cohort sampled during active COVID-19.

V gene TRBV10-2 combines with J gene TRBJ1-2; D may be TRBD1 (6 bases). The CDR3 has 15 amino acids. Germline-derived CDR1 and CDR2 are WSHSY and SAAADI. The V end lost 2 bases, the J end lost 4 bases, and 14 bases lay between the germline ends. CDR3 residues: CASSESGGRGYGYTF. The CDR3 DNA reads as TGCGCCAGCAGTGAGAGTGGAGGCAGGGGCTATGGCTACACCTTC.

The chain recombines TRBV9 with TRBJ2-7, with D possibly matching TRBD1 (5 bases). Germline values: CDR1 SGDLS, CDR2 YYNGEE. The V and J ends lost 4 bases and 2 bases respectively, with 16 bases between them. The CDR3 totals 15 residues. The CDR3 region is CASSPQGSGPYEQYF. In DNA, the CDR3 is TGTGCCAGCAGCCCCCAGGGCTCAGGCCCCTACGAGCAGTACTTC.

The chain has TRBV5-4 and TRBJ2-3; D perhaps matches TRBD2 (6 bases). Looked up from germline, CDR1 is SGHNT and CDR2 is YYREEE (reference sequence). The length of the CDR3 is 16 residues. V was shortened by 0 bases and J by 2 bases, with 13 bases between the two germline ends. The DNA for the CDR3 is TGTGCCAGCAGCTTGGACCCAGCGGGTCTCACAGATACGCAGTATTTT. The encoded protein is CASSLDPAGLTDTQYF.

The J gene is TRBJ1-2, the V gene TRBV29-1; the match to TRBD1 covers 8 bases. The CDR3 runs 12 residues. V lost 5 bases, J lost 8 bases, and 7 bases stayed unmatched. The germline V gene encodes CDR1 SQVTM and CDR2 ANQGSEA. CDR3 sequence (DNA): TGCAGCGTTTTCCGGACAGGGTTGGGCTACACCTTC. Translation: CSVFRTGLGYTF. The entire variable domain, with the rest obtained from reference TRBV29-1 and TRBJ1-2, is as follows: SAVISQKPSRDICQRGTSLTIQCQVDSQVTMMFWYRQQPGQSLTLIATANQGSEATYESGFVIDKFPISRPNLTFSTLTVSNMSPEDSSIYLCSVFRTGLGYTFGSGTRLTVV.

This chain joins TRBV19 and TRBJ2-3, with 12 nucleotides matching TRBD2. CDR3 length: 15 residues. In germline, CDR1 is LNHDA, CDR2 SQIVND (reference sequence). V lost 10 bases to trimming and J lost 2 bases; unmatched junction nucleotides: 7. DNA for the CDR3: TGTGCCACCTCGACTAGCGGGGGATTCACAGATACGCAGTATTTT. It translates to CATSTSGGFTDTQYF.

The V call is TRBV5-4, the J call TRBJ2-7, with TRBD2 matching 13 bases. Germline CDR1 and CDR2: SGHNT and YYREEE (reference sequence). Trimming took 2 bases from V and 1 from J; bases not matched to a gene: 6. This CDR3 spans 17 amino acids. CDR3 sequence reads: CASSFGGLAGVSYEQYF. CDR3 nucleotides: TGTGCCAGCAGCTTTGGAGGACTAGCGGGAGTTTCCTACGAGCAGTACTTC. The variable domain in full, with the rest retrieved from reference TRBV5-4 and TRBJ2-7, is ETGVTQSPTHLIKTRGQQVTLRCSSQSGHNTVSWYQQALGQGPQFIFQYYREEENGRGNFPPRFSGLQFPNYSSELNVNALELDDSALYLCASSFGGLAGVSYEQYFGPGTRLTVT.

This clone turned up a few times. The rearrangement uses TRBV2 and TRBJ1-5; 9 nucleotides match TRBD1. Germline CDR1 SNHLY, CDR2 FYNNEI. The V and J ends lost 6 bases and 3 bases, in that order; junction bases with no gene match: 6. The CDR3 covers 15 residues. Here the CDR3 reads CASRENRGLNQPQHF. The CDR3 DNA follows: TGTGCCAGCAGAGAAAACAGGGGGCTCAATCAGCCCCAGCATTTT.

The chain employs TRBV18 and TRBJ1-1, with 8 bases that match TRBD1. Per the germline V gene, CDR1 is KGHSH and CDR2 is LQKENI. J was trimmed by 6 bases and V by 8 bases; bases with no gene match: 8. This CDR3 region has 13 residues. In DNA, the CDR3 is TGTGCCAGCGGGACAGGCTCTTCGGCTGAAGCTTTCTTT. Translated: CASGTGSSAEAFF.

This clone was detected only once. The junction departs from the called germline gene at one end, perhaps through a read error. This sample also contains other DNA sequences that code for the same CDR3. This rearrangement joins TRBV2 to TRBJ1-5, with D perhaps TRBD1 (6 bases). The CDR3 contains 13 residues. Germline values: CDR1 SNHLY, CDR2 FYNNEI. The chain's CDR3 is CASIEGDNQPQHF. Here the CDR3 DNA reads TGTGCCAGCATCGAGGGGGACAATCAACCCCAGCATTTT.

The chain combines TRBV5-8 with TRBJ2-3; TRBD2 agrees at 8 bases. CDR1 SGHTS and CDR2 YDEGEE come from the germline V gene. Trimming took 5 bases from V and 4 from J; bases not matched to a gene: 12. The CDR3 runs 16 residues. For the CDR3, the DNA is TGTGCCAGCAGGTTACTCTCCGGGAGGGCCGCAGATACGCAGTATTTT. Protein product: CASRLLSGRAADTQYF.

The chain couples TRBV6-6 to TRBJ1-2, with D possibly TRBD1 on 5 matching bases. The CDR3 totals 13 residues. The V end was cut by 7 bases, the J end by 5 bases, with 14 bases between. Germline CDR1 and CDR2: MNHNY and SVGAGI (reference sequence). CDR3 DNA: TGTGCCAGCACCACCCCGGGGGAGTATGGCTACACCTTC. Translating it yields CASTTPGEYGYTF.

The CDR3 DNA sequence: TGTGCCAGTAGCTCCGGACAGGGGCCCTTGGTGACTGAAGCTTTCTTT. It specifies CASSSGQGPLVTEAFF. The chain is built from TRBV19 and TRBJ1-1; 9 bases map to TRBD1. With 6 bases clipped from V and 5 bases from J, the junction kept 13 bases outside the gene matches. Germline CDR1 reads LNHDA; CDR2 reads SQIVND (reference sequence). The CDR3 consists of 16 residues.

DNA for the CDR3: TGTGCCAGCTCACAACAGGGGGCGAAATTCGAGCAGTACTTC. The encoded protein is CASSQQGAKFEQYF. The chain carries TRBV18 and TRBJ2-7, with TRBD1 matching over 9 bases. This CDR3 has 14 residues. CDR1 and CDR2 (germline): KGHSH, LQKENI. J was trimmed by 6 bases and V by 4 bases; bases with no gene match: 7.

This clone was counted between two and nine times. V gene TRBV7-9 combines with J gene TRBJ2-7; 8 nucleotides line up with TRBD2. V trimming: 5 bases; J trimming: 0 bases; junction bases outside the gene matches: 9. CDR1 is SEHNR and CDR2 is FQNEAQ in the germline V gene (reference sequence). The length of the CDR3 is 16 residues. CDR3 loop: CASSQRTAGDSYEQYF. DNA of the CDR3: TGTGCCAGCAGCCAGAGGACAGCGGGGGACTCCTACGAGCAGTACTTC.

The chain recombines TRBV18 with TRBJ2-2; tentative D call: TRBD1 (5 bases). This CDR3 has 15 residues. CDR1 KGHSH and CDR2 LQKENI come from the germline V gene. V lost 0 bases to trimming and J lost 8 bases, with 13 bases between them. CDR3 in amino acids: CASSPPVRVAGELFF. CDR3 DNA sequence: TGTGCCAGCTCACCACCAGTCAGGGTCGCGGGGGAGCTGTTTTTT. The variable domain in full, completed from reference TRBV18 and TRBJ2-2, reads NAGVMQNPRHLVRRRGQEARLRCSPMKGHSHVYWYRQLPEEGLKFMVYLQKENIIDESGMPKERFSAEFPKEGPSILRIQQVVRGDSAAYFCASSPPVRVAGELFFGEGSRLTVL.

The gene calls are TRBV20-1 and TRBJ2-2, with D hard to call. V dropped 3 bases and J dropped 0 bases, with 11 bases sitting between them. Germline V gene sequence: CDR1 DFQATT, CDR2 SNEGSKA (reference sequence). The CDR3 spans 15 residues. The CDR3 region is CSASAWATNTGELFF. The CDR3 nucleotides read TGCAGTGCTAGTGCCTGGGCTACGAACACCGGGGAGCTGTTTTTT.

The J gene is TRBJ1-1, the V gene TRBV7-9, with D possibly TRBD1 on 6 matching bases. Trimming took 1 base from V and 4 from J, leaving 7 bases between them. Germline CDR1 is SEHNR and CDR2 is FQNEAQ (reference sequence). The CDR3 is made up of 13 amino acids. CDR3 sequence (DNA): TGTGCCAGCAGCTTAGGGGGGCGCACTGAAGCTTTCTTT. It translates to CASSLGGRTEAFF.

V usage is TRBV5-8 and J usage is TRBJ1-3; unclear D gene. The CDR3 runs to 14 residues. Germline loops: CDR1 SGHTS, CDR2 YDEGEE. With 7 bases removed from V and 1 base from J, the gap between germline ends came to 12 bases. CDR3 in DNA: TGTGCCAGCCTGACTGGGTGGTCTGGAAACACCATATATTTT. Protein product: CASLTGWSGNTIYF.